This T cell receptor beta chain was retrieved from a study of read filtering for tumor transcriptome and immune sequencing (dated by TCRdb to about 2020). Background for the entire study: The cohort consisted of about 17 male and more than 11 female patients, with a mean age of roughly 70 years and an age range of 47 to 80. Under revised international staging, roughly eight patients fell into R-ISS I, approximately 15 into R-ISS II and 7 into R-ISS III. Whole-transcriptome libraries were prepared with the TruSeq RNA Access Library Prep Kit after DNase treatment. Per sample, about 3.5 to 11 million TCR-region mapped reads were obtained with IR-seq, compared with only about 80 to 1,300 with RNA-seq. Using the same bone marrow samples, the study compared TCR repertoires obtained by targeted immune repertoire sequencing with those obtained by bulk whole-transcriptome sequencing. One main goal was a read-filtering strategy for immune repertoire data, in particular deciding whether clonotypes backed by only one read should be removed. Results the study describes overall, beyond this receptor: Compared with RNA-seq, IR-seq captured clonotypes at much higher depth and more reliably, and a smaller IR-seq throughput was enough to identify most shared clonotypes. The correlation between IR-seq and RNA-seq shared clonotype proportions was increased by removal of single-read clonotypes. The sorted CD138-negative fraction was composed of a mixed bone marrow immune population rather than of purified T cells. Single-read clonotypes made up roughly four fifths of clonotypes but only 3.5% to 4.5% of total reads in IR-seq, compared with approximately 70% of clonotypes and 44.6% of reads in RNA-seq.

About this clonotype itself: Its recognized antigen is unknown. Per-base qualities were not stored, and no clone one base away is much larger.

Every patient had bone marrow sampled at the time of active disease. Bone marrow mononuclear cells were isolated by Ficoll-Hypaque density gradient centrifugation. Myeloma plasma cells were removed and CD138-negative cells were collected by negative selection after labeling with CD138 magnetic microbeads on a MACS separator. The purity of the isolated cells was checked by flow cytometry with CD138 antibodies on an Attune NxT. Total RNA was extracted using TRIzol reagent and was quantified on a NanoDrop spectrophotometer. Paired RNA-seq and IR-seq were performed on the CD138-negative bone marrow sample of each patient. TCR libraries were built from 300 to 450 ng RNA with the Immunoverse kit, using molecular barcoded adaptors covering alpha/delta and beta/gamma chains. TCR library preparation used the same RNA that went into transcriptome sequencing. Sequencing of TCR libraries was carried out on an Illumina HiSeq 4000 with 2 x 150 cycles. The original pipeline was this. With MiXCR, TCR reads were aligned to human V, D, J and C references and assembled into CDR3 clonotypes, with quality filtering and error correction included. The tcR package in R was used to analyze clonotype counts and gene usage diversity. Raw mapping reads were checked after the RNA-seq reads had been mapped by STAR aligner version 2.5.3a onto the human GRCh37 genome. To test how sequencing depth affected the clonotypes detected, IR-seq fastq files were randomly downsampled with Seqtk 1.3. The public sequencing data were trimmed at Q25 with fastp and processed into clonotypes with MiXCR by TCRdb, which kept only in-frame beta chains. One record per CDR3 amino acid sequence lists the most common genes and DNA. In this record, the V and J calls reflect TCRdb's handling and not the investigators' own analysis. Recorded for this sample are over 90,000 distinct CDR3 sequences; under 25% of them occurred a single time. The ten largest clonotypes hold approximately 10% of the sample.

V is pared back by 7 bases and J by 6 bases, with 22 bases lying between the germline termini. The CDR3 runs 15 residues from the cysteine to the phenylalanine. Only CDR3 DNA remains: 45 bases, in frame from the first base. The germline V gene encodes CDR1 SGDLS and CDR2 YYNGEE. The specimen sequenced was a population of CD138-negative cells sorted from bone marrow. Taken with the paper, the label for cell subset or site translates to: bone marrow mononuclear cells depleted of CD138+ plasma/myeloma cells by negative magnetic selection. The V and J segments used are TRBV9 and TRBJ1-1, and the D gene may be TRBD1, 6 bases matching. This sequence was found in a donor at least 40 years old with multiple myeloma. The nucleotide sequence is TGTGCCAGCGGCAGCGCCGGGACATCTTTAGCTGAAGCTTTCTTT. This gives the protein CASGSAGTSLAEAFF.